One and the same sample provided the 22 T cell receptor beta chains below, sequenced in a study of shared clonotypes between healthy human individuals. Generated by immunoSEQ multiplex PCR, the TCRdb table keeps only in-frame clones and is missing some. The table includes about 2 million clones, just under 95% detected once. Terminally differentiated effector memory CD45RA+ cells were excluded from the naive CD8 cells, which were CD45RO-negative and positively selected for CCR7. Sequencing input: naive CD8+ T cells sorted from blood. These receptors came from a man aged 18 to 30 in good health.

The chain employs TRBV28 and TRBJ1-2, with D possibly matching TRBD1 (5 bases). Trimming shortened V by 7 bases and J by 5 bases, and 20 bases separated the two germline ends. This CDR3 region has 15 residues. CDR1 and CDR2 (germline): MDHEN, SYDVKM. The CDR3 DNA reads TGTGCCAGCATCCCCGGGAAGGAGGGGCTATATGGCTACACCTTC. The encoded protein is CASIPGKEGLYGYTF.

The genes are TRBV30 and TRBJ1-1; D uncertain. This CDR3 contains 14 residues. CDR1 is GTSNPN, CDR2 SVGIG, per germline (reference sequence). Between the trimmed V and J ends, which lost 3 bases and 0 bases, there was a span of 11 bases. CDR3 region: CAWSGQAMNTEAFF. For the CDR3, the DNA is TGTGCCTGGAGCGGGCAGGCTATGAACACTGAAGCTTTCTTT.

The count of this clone is one. The rearrangement joins TRBV2 to TRBJ2-3, with 12 positions matching TRBD2. This CDR3 is built from 18 residues. The trim removed 4 bases at V and 0 bases at J, leaving 8 bases unmatched. Germline CDR1 reads SNHLY; CDR2 reads FYNNEI. The DNA of the CDR3 is TGTGCCAGCAGTGTGTCGACTAGCGGGGGAGCTAGCACAGATACGCAGTATTTT. Its protein product is CASSVSTSGGASTDTQYF.

With regard to this clone: Other nucleotide sequences from this sample produce the same CDR3. This chain's CDR3 is CASSISGTTYEQYF. CDR3 nucleotide sequence: TGTGCCAGTAGTATATCCGGGACGACCTACGAGCAGTACTTC. The chain is built from TRBV19 and TRBJ2-7, with D perhaps matching TRBD1 or TRBD2 (5 bases each). The CDR3 length is 14 residues. Between the trimmed V and J ends, which lost 2 bases and 2 bases, there was a span of 10 bases. Per the germline V gene, CDR1 is LNHDA and CDR2 is SQIVND (reference sequence).

The genes are TRBV30 and TRBJ2-5; TRBD1 matches at 9 bases. J lost 5 bases, V lost 8 bases, and 9 bases had no gene match. The length of the CDR3 is 13 residues. The germline CDR1 and CDR2 sequences are GTSNPN and SVGIG (reference sequence). The CDR3 sequence is CAERDRERETQYF. The CDR3 DNA follows: TGTGCCGAACGGGACAGGGAAAGGGAGACCCAGTACTTC.

The chain combines TRBV9 with TRBJ2-4; no definite D call. The V and J ends lost 0 bases and 4 bases respectively, with 11 bases between them. This CDR3 has 15 amino acids. Germline CDR1 reads SGDLS; CDR2 reads YYNGEE. The CDR3 sequence: CASSVGPSGKNIQYF. In DNA form, the CDR3 reads TGTGCCAGCAGCGTAGGACCCTCAGGTAAAAACATTCAGTACTTC.

This chain connects TRBV6-5 to TRBJ2-3; possible D gene TRBD1, 5 bases. Germline assignment: CDR1 MNHEY and CDR2 SVGAGI. The CDR3 runs to 13 residues. V gave up 5 bases and J gave up 6 bases, with 12 bases separating them. CDR3 nucleotides: TGTGCCAGCAGTGACAGCCTGACTGATACGCAGTATTTT. Its translation is CASSDSLTDTQYF.

The rearrangement links TRBV9 to TRBJ2-7, with D perhaps TRBD2 (5 bases). This CDR3 comprises 12 residues. Germline loops: CDR1 SGDLS, CDR2 YYNGEE. V lost 0 bases to trimming and J lost 6 bases, with 7 bases between them. CDR3 DNA: TGTGCCAGCAGCGTAGGAGGACTCGAGCAGTACTTC. Its translation is CASSVGGLEQYF.

The chain links TRBV23-1 to TRBJ1-2; D unresolved. TRBV23-1 is assigned to the ORF class and has an uncertain function. This CDR3 is 12 amino acids long. V was shortened by 8 bases and J by 8 bases, with 15 bases between the two germline ends. In DNA form, the CDR3 reads TGCGCCAGCGGAACCTCGCCGGTGGGCTACACCTTC. Amino acid sequence: CASGTSPVGYTF.

This clone occurred once. The identical CDR3 is also encoded by other nucleotide sequences in the sample. The chain employs TRBV4-1 and TRBJ1-2; 11 positions match TRBD1. The CDR3 runs to 15 residues. Unmatched junction bases numbered 2, after V lost 3 bases and J lost 2 bases. Germline CDR1 is MGHRA and CDR2 is YSYEKL. The CDR3 spells CASSQRTGGNYGYTF. The CDR3 coding sequence is TGCGCCAGCAGCCAGAGGACAGGGGGCAACTATGGCTACACCTTC.

This chain joins TRBV27 and TRBJ2-7; a weak D match, TRBD2 (6 bases). Germline CDR1 reads MNHEY; CDR2 reads SMNVEV (reference sequence). V was cut by 2 bases and J by 5 bases, with 13 bases left in between. This CDR3 contains 14 residues. The CDR3: CASSLGTSLNEQYF. The DNA for the CDR3 is TGTGCCAGCAGTTTAGGAACTAGCCTCAACGAGCAGTACTTC.

About this clone: Other DNA variants within this sample encode the same CDR3. J is TRBJ2-1 and V is TRBV9; 11 bases align to TRBD2. The length of the CDR3 is 15 residues. CDR1 and CDR2 from the germline V gene are SGDLS and YYNGEE. V lost 0 bases, J lost 6 bases, and 2 bases stayed unmatched. The chain's CDR3 is CASSVVAGGSNEQFF. DNA for the CDR3: TGTGCCAGCAGCGTAGTAGCGGGAGGGTCCAATGAGCAGTTCTTC. Full variable domain (missing parts from reference TRBV9 and TRBJ2-1): DSGVTQTPKHLITATGQRVTLRCSPRSGDLSVYWYQQSLDQGLQFLIQYYNGEERAKGNILERFSAQQFPDLHSELNLSSLELGDSALYFCASSVVAGGSNEQFFGPGTRLTVL.

The chain is built from TRBV5-1 and TRBJ1-1, with TRBD1 identical over 11 bases. The CDR3 totals 15 residues. J gave up 5 bases and V 4 bases, and 7 bases lay outside the gene matches. Germline-derived CDR1 and CDR2 are SGHRS and YFSETQ. The CDR3 coding sequence is TGCGCCAGCAGCACTGGACAGGGGGCTTCTACTGAAGCTTTCTTT. Its translation is CASSTGQGASTEAFF.

This chain links TRBV5-5 with TRBJ2-3, with 10 bases fitting TRBD2. This CDR3 region has 15 residues. The J segment lost 4 bases and the V segment lost 1 base, leaving 3 bases of the junction unmatched. CDR1 is SGHKS, CDR2 YYEKEE, per germline (reference sequence). CDR3 in amino acids: CASSLWLAGADTQYF. In DNA, the CDR3 is TGTGCCAGCAGCTTGTGGCTAGCGGGAGCAGATACGCAGTATTTT.

This clone is a singleton in its sample. The chain has TRBV18 and TRBJ2-5; D gene unclear. V was clipped by 4 bases and J by 2 bases, with 2 bases between them. From germline, CDR1 is KGHSH and CDR2 LQKENI. The CDR3 extends over 11 amino acids. The CDR3 spells CASSQQETQYF. In DNA form, the CDR3 reads TGTGCCAGCTCACAACAAGAGACCCAGTACTTC. Based on the CDR3 plus reference TRBV18 and TRBJ2-5, the full variable domain is NAGVMQNPRHLVRRRGQEARLRCSPMKGHSHVYWYRQLPEEGLKFMVYLQKENIIDESGMPKERFSAEFPKEGPSILRIQQVVRGDSAAYFCASSQQETQYFGPGTRLLVL.

The chain has TRBV11-2 and TRBJ1-1; maybe TRBD1 (5 bases). CDR1 and CDR2 (germline): SGHAT, FQNNGV. The ends were cut back, 0 bases at V and 1 base at J, with 12 bases in the middle. The CDR3 length is 16 residues. CDR3 amino acids: CASSLDWGGWNTEAFF. The CDR3 nucleotides are TGTGCCAGCAGCTTAGATTGGGGCGGGTGGAACACTGAAGCTTTCTTT.

The chain employs TRBV9 and TRBJ2-2; D remains unclear. The CDR3 has 16 residues. V was trimmed by 0 bases and J by 0 bases, leaving 9 bases between them. Looked up from germline, CDR1 is SGDLS and CDR2 is YYNGEE. The CDR3 DNA reads TGTGCCAGCAGCGTAGAACTAACCGCGAACACCGGGGAGCTGTTTTTT. It is translated as CASSVELTANTGELFF.

V and J are TRBV27 and TRBJ1-1; 9 nucleotides agree with TRBD1. Germline V gene data show CDR1 as MNHEY and CDR2 as SMNVEV (reference sequence). V was clipped by 5 bases and J by 5 bases; unmatched bases: 9. The CDR3 spans 15 residues. Here the CDR3 DNA reads TGTGCCAGCAGTGCTACAGGGGGCGCGGAGACTGAAGCTTTCTTT. It encodes CASSATGGAETEAFF.

J is TRBJ1-6 and V is TRBV4-1; 9 bases fit TRBD1. CDR1 is MGHRA and CDR2 is YSYEKL in the germline V gene. The CDR3 is made up of 14 amino acids. Trimming at V came to 3 bases and at J to 9 bases, leaving 3 bases not matched to a gene. The CDR3 here is CASSQGTGISPLHF. Here the CDR3 DNA reads TGCGCCAGCAGCCAGGGGACAGGGATTTCACCCCTCCACTTT.

The chain has TRBV4-1 and TRBJ2-7, with TRBD2 matching over 8 bases. CDR1 and CDR2 (germline): MGHRA, YSYEKL. The trim removed 2 bases at V and 4 bases at J, leaving 13 bases unmatched. The CDR3 extends over 17 amino acids. The DNA for the CDR3 is TGCGCCAGCAGCCAAAAGTCTCCGGGACTAGTATTTTACGAGCAGTACTTC. Translating gives CASSQKSPGLVFYEQYF.

The CDR3: CASSQVPGQGNTGELFF. For the CDR3, the DNA is TGCGCCAGCAGCCAAGTCCCCGGACAGGGGAACACCGGGGAGCTGTTTTTT. The V gene is TRBV4-1, the J gene TRBJ2-2; 8 bases are shared with TRBD1. J was trimmed by 1 base and V by 1 base; bases with no gene match: 5. This CDR3 spans 17 amino acids. The V gene's germline CDR1 is MGHRA and CDR2 YSYEKL.

The J gene is TRBJ1-6, the V gene TRBV9; TRBD1 matches at 11 bases. V shed 0 bases and J 7 bases; nucleotides not matched to a gene: 3. This CDR3 is 16 amino acids long. Germline V gene data show CDR1 as SGDLS and CDR2 as YYNGEE. The CDR3 nucleotides read TGTGCCAGCAGCGTAGGAGGACAGGGGGCGAATTCACCCCTCCACTTT. Protein product: CASSVGGQGANSPLHF.